This TCR beta chain emerged from a study of blood T cell repertoires in COVID-19. J gave up 3 bases and V 5 bases, and 3 bases lay outside the gene matches. The CDR3 totals 14 residues. Germline-derived CDR1 and CDR2 are SGHNT and YENEEA. Some clones are missing from TCRdb's copy, which holds only in-frame ones; the method was immunoSEQ multiplex PCR. The data contain approximately 75,000 clones, roughly 86% of them seen just once; the ten biggest clones take up more than 25%. The V call is TRBV11-3, the J call TRBJ2-3; 9 nucleotides line up with TRBD1. The receptor comes from a man aged 50-60 years with acute or convalescent COVID-19. The sample consisted of peripheral blood. The CDR3 sequence: CASSVDRGTDTQYF. CDR3 in DNA: TGTGCCAGCAGCGTCGACAGGGGGACAGATACGCAGTATTTT.